The next 25 T cell receptor beta chains were all read from a single sample in a study of T cells in Graves' hyperthyroidism and ophthalmopathy. What was amplified from RNA transcripts were TCR beta CDR3 regions. The TCR CDR3 was amplified in a first-round RT-PCR using the HTBI primer set. TCRdb redid the calling of the multiplex PCR reads with MiXCR, one entry per CDR3 protein. The sample includes more than 350,000 distinct CDR3 sequences, approximately 18% of them seen just once. The sample was blood. Receptors originate from a woman in her 30s with Graves' hyperthyroidism that later progressed to Graves' ophthalmopathy.

This clonotype appeared a few times. Germline and junction disagree at one end, which may indicate a read error. The rearrangement links TRBV5-1 to TRBJ1-5; D is ambiguous. The CDR3 length is 15 residues. Per the germline V gene, CDR1 is SGHRS and CDR2 is YFSETQ. CDR3 DNA: TGCGCCAGCAGTGAGGGTGGTAGTGGCAATCAGCTCCAGCATTTT. It is translated as CASSEGGSGNQLQHF.

The sample holds a few counts of this clonotype. The chain carries TRBV5-1 and TRBJ1-6; D gene unclear. V was pared by 7 bases and J by 4 bases, with 9 bases between. CDR1 is SGHRS and CDR2 is YFSETQ in the germline V gene. The CDR3 is 13 residues long. The CDR3 sequence is CASQAGYNSPLHF. CDR3 nucleotide sequence: TGCGCCAGCCAGGCGGGGTATAATTCACCCCTCCACTTT. Together with reference TRBV5-1 and TRBJ1-6, the CDR3 gives the full variable domain: KAGVTQTPRYLIKTRGQQVTLSCSPISGHRSVSWYQQTPGQGLQFLFEYFSETQRNKGNFPGRFSGRQFSNSRSEMNVSTLELGDSALYLCASQAGYNSPLHFGNGTRLTVT.

This clonotype was detected only a few times. A much larger clone differs by one base, so this may be a read error. This chain joins TRBV7-9 and TRBJ2-1; possibly TRBD2 for D (6 bases). The CDR3 extends over 14 amino acids. The germline V gene has CDR1 SEHNR and CDR2 FQNEAQ (reference sequence). The CDR3 sequence: CASSFLANYNEQLF. The CDR3 nucleotides are TGTGCCAGCAGCTTTCTAGCGAACTACAATGAGCAGCTCTTC. The variable domain in full, with the rest retrieved from reference TRBV7-9 and TRBJ2-1, is DTGVSQNPRHKITKRGQNVTFRCDPISEHNRLYWYRQTLGQGPEFLTYFQNEAQLEKSRLLSDRFSAERPKGSFSTLEIQRTEQGDSAMYLCASSFLANYNEQLFGPGTRLTVL.

This clonotype showed up many times. The CDR3 region has the DNA TGTGCCTGGGGGGCCGGTGGGACCAAAAACATTCAGTACTTC. The encoded protein is CAWGAGGTKNIQYF. The rearrangement uses TRBV30 and TRBJ2-4, with a tentative D call TRBD1 (5 bases). This CDR3 has 14 amino acids. V lost 5 bases and J 2 bases, leaving 13 bases between the germline ends. The germline V gene encodes CDR1 GTSNPN and CDR2 SVGIG (reference sequence).

This chain links TRBV5-1 with TRBJ2-3, with 8 positions matching TRBD2. CDR3 size: 14 residues. Germline V gene lookup returns CDR1 SGHRS and CDR2 YFSETQ. V gave up 4 bases and J gave up 2 bases; unmatched junction bases: 3. The CDR3 region is CASSGGGPTDTQYF. The CDR3 nucleotides read TGCGCCAGCAGCGGCGGGGGGCCCACAGATACGCAGTATTTT.

The rearrangement uses TRBV12-3 or TRBV12-4 and TRBJ2-7, with TRBD1 as a possible D gene (5 bases). The CDR3 is made up of 14 amino acids. The germline V and J ends were trimmed by 3 bases and 2 bases, with 11 bases remaining between them. DNA of the CDR3: TGTGCCAGCAGTTTTCGGGCACAGGCCTACGAGCAGTACTTC. Its translation: CASSFRAQAYEQYF.

In this sample, this clonotype turned up many times. This chain uses TRBV7-9 with TRBJ2-7, with 11 bases aligning to TRBD1. J was trimmed by 0 bases and V by 5 bases; bases with no gene match: 12. The CDR3 length is 18 residues. Per germline, CDR1 SEHNR and CDR2 FQNEAQ (reference sequence). The chain's CDR3 is CASSTIYRDRGASYEQYF. CDR3 in DNA: TGTGCCAGCAGCACAATATACCGGGACAGGGGGGCCTCCTACGAGCAGTACTTC.

The table lists this clonotype with many counts. The chain's CDR3 is CASSLYVGQALDTQYF. The CDR3, as DNA: TGTGCCAGCAGCCTGTACGTAGGACAGGCATTAGATACGCAGTATTTT. V usage is TRBV5-5 and J usage is TRBJ2-3; TRBD1 matches 7 bases. The V gene's germline CDR1 is SGHKS and CDR2 YYEKEE (reference sequence). Trimming took 4 bases from V and 5 from J; bases not matched to a gene: 13. The CDR3 sequence is 16 residues long.

As DNA, the CDR3 is TGTGCCACCAGTGGGGTGACTAGCGGGAGGCTGACTAGCACAGATACGCAGTATTTT. As protein: CATSGVTSGRLTSTDTQYF. The V and J genes are TRBV24-1 and TRBJ2-3, with 13 bases that match TRBD2. The length of the CDR3 is 19 residues. J lost 0 bases, V lost 5 bases, and 10 bases had no gene match. CDR1 and CDR2 from the germline V gene are KGHDR and SFDVKD.

In this sample, this clonotype turned up many times. This chain connects TRBV3-1 to TRBJ2-5, with a tentative D call TRBD2 (5 bases). The CDR3 extends over 14 amino acids. Trimming took 3 bases from V and 5 from J, leaving 13 bases between them. CDR1 and CDR2 from the germline V gene are LGHDT and YNNKEL (reference sequence). CDR3: CASSHLLGRETQYF. The CDR3 bases are TGTGCCAGCAGCCACTTACTAGGTCGGGAGACCCAGTACTTC.

The genes are TRBV20-1 and TRBJ2-1; tentative D call: TRBD2 (5 bases). CDR1 DFQATT and CDR2 SNEGSKA come from the germline V gene (reference sequence). The CDR3 spans 16 residues. The V end was cut by 3 bases, the J end by 2 bases, with 17 bases between. This chain's CDR3 is CSASSARAEAYNEQFF. In DNA form, the CDR3 reads TGCAGTGCTAGCTCCGCGAGAGCGGAGGCCTACAATGAGCAGTTCTTC.

Of note for this clonotype: One base away lies a much larger clone, so this may be a sequencing read error. Here the CDR3 DNA reads TGTGCCAGCAGTTTATGGGCCTTCGAAGACAGGGGGCAGGATAGCTACACCTTC. Translation: CASSLWAFEDRGQDSYTF. The rearrangement joins TRBV28 to TRBJ1-2; TRBD1 matches at 10 bases. This CDR3 region has 18 residues. CDR1 and CDR2 from the germline V gene are MDHEN and SYDVKM. J lost 9 bases, V lost 0 bases, and 16 bases had no gene match.

The chain links TRBV28 to TRBJ2-2; TRBD1 agrees at 10 bases. The CDR3 has 16 amino acids. Germline V gene sequence: CDR1 MDHEN, CDR2 SYDVKM. V gave up 5 bases and J gave up 6 bases; unmatched junction bases: 9. The CDR3 nucleotides read TGTGCCAGCAGTCACCGAGACAGGGGGCGTTCCGGGGAGCTGTTTTTT. Protein product: CASSHRDRGRSGELFF.

The sample holds many counts of this clonotype. The genes are TRBV10-3 and TRBJ2-5; D ambiguous. This CDR3 spans 11 amino acids. V was cut by 3 bases and J by 4 bases, with 3 bases left in between. Germline CDR1 is ENHRY and CDR2 is SYGVKD. The CDR3 coding sequence is TGTGCCATCAGTGACTCAGAGACCCAGTACTTC. It codes for CAISDSETQYF.

Ten or more counts support this clonotype. The chain employs TRBV11-2 and TRBJ2-3; D remains unclear. The CDR3 is 16 amino acids. V was pared by 1 base and J by 6 bases, with 17 bases between. The V gene's germline CDR1 is SGHAT and CDR2 FQNNGV. CDR3 loop: CASSLVNSPPLDTQYF. The CDR3, as DNA: TGTGCCAGCAGCTTAGTAAACAGCCCACCCCTCGATACGCAGTATTTT.

Only a few counts were recorded for this clonotype. This chain joins TRBV19 and TRBJ2-1, with D hard to call. CDR1 is LNHDA, CDR2 SQIVND, per germline (reference sequence). There are 14 residues in the CDR3. Trimming took off 9 bases at V and 0 bases at J, with 12 bases between the two ends. The DNA for the CDR3 is TGTGCCAGCTCAATGGTGAACTCCTACAATGAGCAGTTCTTC. The encoded protein is CASSMVNSYNEQFF.

The chain uses TRBV7-2 and TRBJ2-1; D perhaps matches TRBD2 (7 bases). Trimming pared 1 base from V and 9 bases from J, leaving 16 bases between. This CDR3 is 15 amino acids long. CDR1 SGHTA and CDR2 FQGNSA come from the germline V gene. CDR3 in amino acids: CASSLVGGLKSEQFF. CDR3 sequence (DNA): TGTGCCAGCAGCTTAGTGGGGGGGCTTAAAAGTGAGCAGTTCTTC.

This clonotype was picked up a small number of times. The chain joins TRBV28 to TRBJ2-2; D possibly matches TRBD1 or TRBD2 (5 bases each). V was clipped by 1 base and J by 6 bases, with 12 bases between them. Germline assignment: CDR1 MDHEN and CDR2 SYDVKM. This CDR3 region has 15 residues. CDR3: CASSLFGSGPGELFF. For the CDR3, the DNA is TGTGCCAGCAGTTTATTTGGGTCGGGGCCCGGGGAGCTGTTTTTT.

This clonotype occurred a few times. This rearrangement joins TRBV19 to TRBJ1-1; no firm D call. Germline V lookup: CDR1 LNHDA, CDR2 SQIVND (reference sequence). The V and J ends lost 7 bases and 5 bases respectively, with 8 bases between them. The CDR3 consists of 11 residues. The CDR3 loop is CASTRWTEAFF. The CDR3 coding sequence is TGTGCCAGTACTCGGTGGACTGAAGCTTTCTTT.

This clonotype has ten or more counts. Written as DNA, the CDR3 is TGTGCCAGCAGCTTAGGCGCTAGCCTTGTGGAGACCCAGTACTTC. It codes for CASSLGASLVETQYF. V and J are TRBV7-6 and TRBJ2-5, with D tentatively TRBD2 (5 bases). This CDR3 has 15 amino acids. The V gene's germline CDR1 is SGHVS and CDR2 FNYEAQ. V was shortened by 1 base and J by 5 bases, with 14 bases between the two germline ends.

This clonotype was counted ten times or more. The V and J genes are TRBV12-3 or TRBV12-4 and TRBJ1-2; D not resolved. CDR3 size: 14 residues. V was cut by 3 bases and J by 1 base, with 9 bases left in between. CDR3: CASSLFEGNYGYTF. CDR3 sequence (DNA): TGTGCCAGCAGTTTGTTTGAGGGTAACTATGGCTACACCTTC.

There are many counts of this clonotype. The chain is built from TRBV5-1 and TRBJ2-7; 7 bases match TRBD1. The junction had 10 bases not matched to a gene; V was cut back by 4 bases and J by 6 bases. CDR3 length: 14 amino acids. Per germline, CDR1 SGHRS and CDR2 YFSETQ. DNA of the CDR3: TGCGCCAGCAGCCGACAGGGTGGGTTGAGCGAGCAGTACTTC. Translated, it gives CASSRQGGLSEQYF.

This clonotype was picked up many times. The rearrangement links TRBV20-1 to TRBJ2-7; D is uncertain. Germline V CDR1 and CDR2: DFQATT, SNEGSKA (reference sequence). V lost 6 bases and J 0 bases, leaving 6 bases between the germline ends. This CDR3 has 11 amino acids. In nucleotides, the CDR3 is TGCAGTGCCCTAGTCTCCTACGAGCAGTACTTC. It translates to CSALVSYEQYF.

Note on this clonotype: A much larger clone differs from this one at a single base, so this may be a read error. V and J are TRBV6-2 or TRBV6-3 and TRBJ1-1; D is uncertain. The CDR3 is 11 amino acids. Germline values: CDR1 MNHEY, CDR2 SVGEGT. CDR3 sequence: CARRSLRGAFF. The CDR3 DNA sequence: TGTGCCCGCAGGTCATTAAGAGGAGCTTTCTTT.

Many counts were recorded for this clonotype. V usage is TRBV18 and J usage is TRBJ2-5; D possibly matches TRBD1 or TRBD2 (5 bases each). The CDR3 runs 15 residues. Germline V gene lookup returns CDR1 KGHSH and CDR2 LQKENI. V dropped 0 bases and J dropped 6 bases, with 14 bases sitting between them. The CDR3 spells CASSPPSGASKTQYF. The CDR3 DNA is TGTGCCAGCTCACCACCATCCGGGGCGAGTAAGACCCAGTACTTC.